A single sample is the source of the 24 T cell receptor beta chains below, sequenced in a study of identical twins. TCRdb re-called the 5' RACE reads with MiXCR, one entry per CDR3 protein. Among approximately 240,000 distinct CDR3 sequences listed, over 12% were seen once. Sequenced sample: memory (CD45RO+) T cells sorted from blood. The receptor set was obtained from a woman aged 18 to 35 in good health.

There are many counts of this clonotype. The genes are TRBV7-8 and TRBJ2-1; 9 bases map to TRBD2. This CDR3 is 16 amino acids long. J gave up 7 bases and V 2 bases, and 9 bases lay outside the gene matches. Germline CDR1 reads SGHVS; CDR2 reads FQNEAQ. CDR3: CASSLLGRGGWNEQFF. The CDR3 nucleotides read TGTGCCAGCAGCTTATTGGGGCGGGGGGGTTGGAATGAGCAGTTCTTC.

The rearrangement uses TRBV20-1 and TRBJ2-1; no firm D call. CDR3 size: 11 residues. Germline CDR1 DFQATT, CDR2 SNEGSKA (reference sequence). Trimming stripped 3 bases from V and 7 bases from J, with 7 bases between. The CDR3 nucleotides read TGCAGTGCTAGCAACTGGAATGAGCAGTTCTTC. It yields the protein CSASNWNEQFF.

This clonotype appeared many times. J is TRBJ1-4 and V is TRBV12-3 or TRBV12-4; D uncertain. V was clipped by 6 bases and J by 8 bases, with 7 bases between them. The CDR3 sequence is 11 residues long. The CDR3 coding sequence is TGTGCCAGCAGCAAGACAGAAAAACTGTTTTTT. Its protein is CASSKTEKLFF.

This clonotype was observed many times. The chain has TRBV20-1 and TRBJ2-3; no firm D call. The V gene lost 6 bases and the J gene lost 2 bases, with 15 bases spanning the gap. This CDR3 region has 14 residues. In germline, CDR1 is DFQATT, CDR2 SNEGSKA (reference sequence). The CDR3 here is CSAGPPRNTDTQYF. CDR3 bases: TGCAGTGCCGGACCCCCCCGAAACACAGATACGCAGTATTTT.

This clonotype appeared a few times. The J gene is TRBJ2-6, the V gene TRBV10-3; a weak D match, TRBD1 (6 bases). This CDR3 contains 16 residues. From germline, CDR1 is ENHRY and CDR2 SYGVKD. V was pared by 4 bases and J by 4 bases, with 14 bases between. The CDR3 nucleotides are TGTGCCATCAGTGCCGGCCAGGGGACCGGGGCCAACGTCCTGACTTTC. Protein: CAISAGQGTGANVLTF.

This clonotype was seen ten or more times. This chain links TRBV18 with TRBJ2-5, with D possibly being TRBD1 (6 bases). The V end lost 5 bases, the J end lost 2 bases, and 12 bases lay between the germline ends. The germline CDR1 and CDR2 sequences are KGHSH and LQKENI. There are 14 residues in the CDR3. The CDR3, as DNA: TGTGCCAGCTCATCCACAGGGACGCAAGAGACCCAGTACTTC. It yields the protein CASSSTGTQETQYF.

This clonotype came up a few times. The V and J genes are TRBV7-2 and TRBJ1-6; D call uncertain. With 1 base removed from V and 8 bases from J, the gap between germline ends came to 6 bases. Germline assignment: CDR1 SGHTA and CDR2 FQGNSA. This CDR3 is built from 13 residues. CDR3 residues: CASSLESHSPLHF. In DNA form, the CDR3 reads TGTGCCAGCAGCTTAGAGTCCCATTCACCCCTCCACTTT.

The V gene is TRBV20-1, the J gene TRBJ2-5; no reliable D call. Deletions cut 6 bases from V and 4 bases from J, with 12 bases between. CDR1 is DFQATT and CDR2 is SNEGSKA in the germline V gene (reference sequence). The CDR3 runs to 12 residues. The CDR3 is CSAPSIVETQYF. The CDR3 coding sequence is TGCAGTGCCCCCTCGATAGTAGAGACCCAGTACTTC.

This clonotype appeared a few times. The CDR3 DNA follows: TGCGCCAGCAGCCTGGGACCTTTCAACAGGGGCGGCTACACCTTC. Its translation is CASSLGPFNRGGYTF. The gene calls are TRBV5-1 and TRBJ1-2; TRBD1 aligns across 7 bases. CDR1 is SGHRS, CDR2 YFSETQ, per germline. V lost 4 bases, J lost 8 bases, and 14 bases stayed unmatched. The CDR3 runs 15 residues.

This clonotype was detected a few times. The V and J genes are TRBV25-1 and TRBJ1-2; D is unresolved. The germline V gene has CDR1 MGHDK and CDR2 SYGVNS. This CDR3 contains 12 residues. V was trimmed by 3 bases and J by 4 bases, leaving 6 bases between them. CDR3 coding DNA: TGTGCCAGCAGTGACGGTCCCTATGGCTACACCTTC. Protein sequence: CASSDGPYGYTF.

This clonotype has only a few counts. This CDR3 is CSAGRQGINTEAFF. In nucleotides, the CDR3 is TGCAGTGCTGGGCGGCAAGGGATAAACACTGAAGCTTTCTTT. The chain links TRBV20-1 to TRBJ1-1; D not certain. Germline lookup yields CDR1 DFQATT and CDR2 SNEGSKA (reference sequence). The CDR3 is 14 amino acids. Trimming stripped 5 bases from V and 2 bases from J, with 15 bases between.

J is TRBJ2-1 and V is TRBV5-1; 10 nucleotides match TRBD2. Germline V gene data show CDR1 as SGHRS and CDR2 as YFSETQ. V trimming: 3 bases; J trimming: 9 bases; junction bases outside the gene matches: 15. CDR3 length: 17 amino acids. CDR3 residues: CASSYPIAGGSHSEQFF. In nucleotides, the CDR3 is TGCGCCAGCAGCTATCCAATAGCGGGAGGAAGTCATAGTGAGCAGTTCTTC.

This clonotype has only a few counts. V and J are TRBV4-1 and TRBJ1-2; D call uncertain. Trimming left V 0 bases short and J 4 bases short, with 12 bases between. CDR1 MGHRA and CDR2 YSYEKL come from the germline V gene. This CDR3 has 15 amino acids. CDR3 nucleotides: TGCGCCAGCAGCCAAGATATCCAGGCCTTCTATGGCTACACCTTC. Its translation: CASSQDIQAFYGYTF.

This clonotype turned up a few times. The rearrangement links TRBV24-1 to TRBJ2-1; 9 nucleotides match TRBD1. Germline V gene sequence: CDR1 KGHDR, CDR2 SFDVKD. This CDR3 is built from 15 residues. V lost 4 bases and J lost 9; bases outside the gene matches: 9. The CDR3 nucleotides are TGTGCCACCAGTGACCCCGGGACAGGGTCTGGTGAGCAGTTCTTC. As protein: CATSDPGTGSGEQFF.

A few counts support this clonotype. V gene TRBV21-1 combines with J gene TRBJ1-1; TRBD1 is taken as the D call from the table, unchecked against the DNA. TRBV21-1 is a documented pseudogene. This CDR3 spans 13 amino acids. The CDR3 bases are TGTGCCAGCACCCTGGACAGGGACACTGAAGCTTTCTTT. It yields the protein CASTLDRDTEAFF.

This clonotype was seen a few times. V and J are TRBV7-3 and TRBJ2-3, with D possibly TRBD2 on 6 matching bases. The CDR3 extends over 16 amino acids. Trimming cost V 5 bases and J 0 bases, with 15 bases left between them. Germline V gene sequence: CDR1 SGHTA, CDR2 FQGTGA. The chain's CDR3 is CASSPSPGGSTDTQYF. In DNA form, the CDR3 reads TGTGCCAGCAGCCCTTCCCCTGGGGGGAGCACAGATACGCAGTATTTT.

This clonotype was seen a handful of times. The gene calls are TRBV7-8 and TRBJ2-4; unclear D gene. V dropped 0 bases and J dropped 0 bases, with 15 bases sitting between them. The germline gives CDR1 SGHVS, CDR2 FQNEAQ. This CDR3 is built from 18 residues. CDR3 nucleotide sequence: TGTGCCAGCAGCTTAGCTAACGACCGTCCACTAGCCAAAAACATTCAGTACTTC. The encoded protein is CASSLANDRPLAKNIQYF.

The V and J genes are TRBV11-2 and TRBJ1-1; 8 bases line up with TRBD1. Trimming took 5 bases from V and 6 from J; bases not matched to a gene: 8. Germline V gene sequence: CDR1 SGHAT, CDR2 FQNNGV. The CDR3 is 14 amino acids. In DNA, the CDR3 is TGTGCCAGCAGCGGGGACAGGTTCTCTTCTGAAGCTTTCTTT. It translates to CASSGDRFSSEAFF.

The chain has TRBV7-9 and TRBJ1-4; 7 nucleotides align to TRBD1. V trimming: 0 bases; J trimming: 7 bases; junction bases outside the gene matches: 5. CDR3 length: 15 amino acids. From germline, CDR1 is SEHNR and CDR2 FQNEAQ (reference sequence). The CDR3 sequence: CASSLAQGGGEKLFF. The CDR3 DNA is TGTGCCAGCAGCTTAGCCCAGGGGGGAGGTGAAAAACTGTTTTTT.

The chain employs TRBV29-1 and TRBJ2-3; no clear D gene. V lost 4 bases, J lost 2 bases, and 13 bases lay in between. CDR1 and CDR2 (germline): SQVTM, ANQGSEA. This CDR3 is built from 14 residues. In nucleotides, the CDR3 is TGCAGCGTTGGGTACGGCTCTTACACAGATACGCAGTATTTT. Protein sequence: CSVGYGSYTDTQYF.

The chain couples TRBV6-6 to TRBJ1-1, with TRBD1 as a possible D gene (5 bases). The CDR3 length is 13 residues. From germline, CDR1 is MNHNY and CDR2 SVGAGI (reference sequence). V gave up 1 base and J gave up 8 bases, with 11 bases separating them. The CDR3 bases are TGTGCCAGCAGTTACTGGGGGACGGAAGAAGCTTTCTTT. Its translation: CASSYWGTEEAFF.

This chain links TRBV5-1 with TRBJ2-1; D is unresolved. V was cut by 0 bases and J by 0 bases, with 4 bases left in between. Germline V CDR1 and CDR2: SGHRS, YFSETQ. This CDR3 is 14 amino acids long. The CDR3 DNA follows: TGCGCCAGCAGCTTGGTCCCCTCCTACAATGAGCAGTTCTTC. The encoded protein is CASSLVPSYNEQFF.

This chain connects TRBV6-5 to TRBJ1-2; TRBD1 is a possible D gene (5 bases). Trimming removed 0 bases at V and 5 bases at J, with 7 bases between. Germline CDR1 reads MNHEY; CDR2 reads SVGAGI. CDR3 length: 13 amino acids. The CDR3 spells CASSYSGDYGYTF. The CDR3, as DNA: TGTGCCAGCAGTTACTCAGGGGATTATGGCTACACCTTC.

A few counts support this clonotype. The chain is built from TRBV5-1 and TRBJ1-2, with D possibly being TRBD1 (5 bases). The CDR3 spans 15 residues. V gave up 4 bases and J gave up 4 bases, with 17 bases separating them. The V gene's germline CDR1 is SGHRS and CDR2 YFSETQ. CDR3 in DNA: TGCGCCAGCAGCCCGGCAGGGAGTGAGGTCTATGGCTACACCTTC. This translates into CASSPAGSEVYGYTF.